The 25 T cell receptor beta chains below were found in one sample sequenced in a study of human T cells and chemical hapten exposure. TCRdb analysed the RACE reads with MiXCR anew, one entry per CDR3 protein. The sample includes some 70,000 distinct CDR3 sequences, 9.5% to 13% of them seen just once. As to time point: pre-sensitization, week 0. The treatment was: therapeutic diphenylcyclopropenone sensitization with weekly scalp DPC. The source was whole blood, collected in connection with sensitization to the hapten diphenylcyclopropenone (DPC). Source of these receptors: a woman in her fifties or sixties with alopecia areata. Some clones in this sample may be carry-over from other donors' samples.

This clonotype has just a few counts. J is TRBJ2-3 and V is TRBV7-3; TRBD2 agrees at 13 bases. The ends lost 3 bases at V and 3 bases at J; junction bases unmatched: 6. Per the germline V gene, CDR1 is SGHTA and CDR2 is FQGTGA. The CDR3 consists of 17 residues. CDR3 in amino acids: CASSFIPGLAGTDTQYF. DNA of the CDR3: TGTGCCAGCAGCTTCATACCGGGACTAGCGGGAACAGATACGCAGTATTTT. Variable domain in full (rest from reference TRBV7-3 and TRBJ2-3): GAGVSQTPSNKVTEKGKYVELRCDPISGHTALYWYRQSLGQGPEFLIYFQGTGAADDSGLPNDRFFAVRPEGSVSTLKIQRTERGDSAVYLCASSFIPGLAGTDTQYFGPGTRLTVL.

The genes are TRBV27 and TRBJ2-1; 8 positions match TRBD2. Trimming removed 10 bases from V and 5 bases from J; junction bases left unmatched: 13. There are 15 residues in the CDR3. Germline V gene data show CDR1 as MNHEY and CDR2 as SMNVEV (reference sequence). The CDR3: CATGWPGGGHNEQFF. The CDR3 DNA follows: TGTGCCACCGGATGGCCCGGGGGGGGACACAATGAGCAGTTCTTC.

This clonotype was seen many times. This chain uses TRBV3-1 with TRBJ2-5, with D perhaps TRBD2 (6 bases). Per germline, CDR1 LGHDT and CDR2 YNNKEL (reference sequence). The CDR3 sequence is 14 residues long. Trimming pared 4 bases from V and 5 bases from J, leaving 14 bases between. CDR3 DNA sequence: TGTGCCAGCAGCCCCTACGGGACTGGGGAGACCCAGTACTTC. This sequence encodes CASSPYGTGETQYF.

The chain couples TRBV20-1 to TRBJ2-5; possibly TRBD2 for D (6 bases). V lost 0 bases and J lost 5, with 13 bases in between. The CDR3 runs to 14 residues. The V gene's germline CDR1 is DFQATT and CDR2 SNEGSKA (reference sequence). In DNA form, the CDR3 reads TGCAGTGCTAGAGATTCGGGAGCTGGGGAGACCCAGTACTTC. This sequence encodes CSARDSGAGETQYF.

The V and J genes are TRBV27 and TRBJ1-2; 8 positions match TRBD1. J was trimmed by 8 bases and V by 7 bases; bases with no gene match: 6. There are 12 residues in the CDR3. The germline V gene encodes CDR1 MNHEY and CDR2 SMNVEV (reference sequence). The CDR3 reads CASKRQGYGYTF. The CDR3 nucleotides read TGTGCCAGCAAACGACAGGGGTACGGCTACACCTTC.

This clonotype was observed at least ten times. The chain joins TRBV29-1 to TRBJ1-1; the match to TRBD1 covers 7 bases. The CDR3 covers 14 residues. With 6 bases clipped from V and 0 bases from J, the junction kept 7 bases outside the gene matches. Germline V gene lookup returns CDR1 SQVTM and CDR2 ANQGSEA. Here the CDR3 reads CSVGTATLNTEAFF. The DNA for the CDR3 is TGCAGCGTCGGGACAGCCACTTTGAACACTGAAGCTTTCTTT.

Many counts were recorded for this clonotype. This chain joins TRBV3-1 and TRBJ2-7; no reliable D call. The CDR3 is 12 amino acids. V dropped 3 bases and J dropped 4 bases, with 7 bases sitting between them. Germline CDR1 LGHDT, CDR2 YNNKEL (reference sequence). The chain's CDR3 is CASSQGGYEQYF. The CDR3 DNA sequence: TGTGCCAGCAGCCAGGGCGGATACGAGCAGTACTTC.

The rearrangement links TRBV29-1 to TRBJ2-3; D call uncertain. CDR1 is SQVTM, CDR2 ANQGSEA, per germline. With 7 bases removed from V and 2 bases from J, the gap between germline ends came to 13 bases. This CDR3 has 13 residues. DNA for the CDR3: TGCAGCGCCTCTGAATCAGTCACAGATACGCAGTATTTT. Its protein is CSASESVTDTQYF.

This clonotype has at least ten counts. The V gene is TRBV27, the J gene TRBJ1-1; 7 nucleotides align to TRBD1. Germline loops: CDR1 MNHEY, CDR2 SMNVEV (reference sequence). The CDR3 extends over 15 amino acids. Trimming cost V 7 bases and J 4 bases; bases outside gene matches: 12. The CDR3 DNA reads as TGTGCCAGCATGGGTCTCCAGGGGGTGGCCACTGAAGCTTTCTTT. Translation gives CASMGLQGVATEAFF.

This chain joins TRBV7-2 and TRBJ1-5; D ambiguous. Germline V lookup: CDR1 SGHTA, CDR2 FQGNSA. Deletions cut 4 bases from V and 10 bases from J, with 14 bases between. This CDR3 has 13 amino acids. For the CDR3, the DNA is TGTGCCAGCAGCTCCCAGACCGGGGATCCCCAGCATTTT. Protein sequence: CASSSQTGDPQHF.

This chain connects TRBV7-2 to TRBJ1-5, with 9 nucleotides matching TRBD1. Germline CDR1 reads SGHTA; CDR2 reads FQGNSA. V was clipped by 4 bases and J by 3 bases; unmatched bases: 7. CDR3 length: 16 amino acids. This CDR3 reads CASSSQGQGSNQPQHF. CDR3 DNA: TGTGCCAGCAGCTCCCAAGGACAGGGGTCCAATCAGCCCCAGCATTTT.

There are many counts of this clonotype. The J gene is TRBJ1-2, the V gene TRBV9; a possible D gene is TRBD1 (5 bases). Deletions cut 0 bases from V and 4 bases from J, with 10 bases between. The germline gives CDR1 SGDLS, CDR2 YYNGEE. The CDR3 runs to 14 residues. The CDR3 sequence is CASSVGRAFYGYTF. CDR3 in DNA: TGTGCCAGCAGCGTAGGCAGGGCCTTCTATGGCTACACCTTC.

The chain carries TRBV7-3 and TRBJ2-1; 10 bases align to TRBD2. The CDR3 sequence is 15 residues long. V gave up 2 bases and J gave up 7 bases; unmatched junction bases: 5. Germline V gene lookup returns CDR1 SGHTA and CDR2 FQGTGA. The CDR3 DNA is TGTGCCAGCAGCTTACTAGCGGGAGTATCAAATGAGCAGTTCTTC. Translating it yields CASSLLAGVSNEQFF.

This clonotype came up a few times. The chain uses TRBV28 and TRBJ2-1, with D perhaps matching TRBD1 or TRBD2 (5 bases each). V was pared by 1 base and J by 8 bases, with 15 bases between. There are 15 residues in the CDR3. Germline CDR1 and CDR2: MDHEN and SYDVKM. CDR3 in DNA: TGTGCCAGCAGTTTATCCGGGACCTGGGGCGATGAGCAGTTCTTC. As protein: CASSLSGTWGDEQFF.

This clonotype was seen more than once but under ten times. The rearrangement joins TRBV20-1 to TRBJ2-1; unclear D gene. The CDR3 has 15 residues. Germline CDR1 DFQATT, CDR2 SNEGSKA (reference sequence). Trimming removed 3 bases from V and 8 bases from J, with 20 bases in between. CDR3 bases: TGCAGTGCTAGGTCTCTAGGCACTCCCAACGATGAGCAGTTCTTC. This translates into CSARSLGTPNDEQFF.

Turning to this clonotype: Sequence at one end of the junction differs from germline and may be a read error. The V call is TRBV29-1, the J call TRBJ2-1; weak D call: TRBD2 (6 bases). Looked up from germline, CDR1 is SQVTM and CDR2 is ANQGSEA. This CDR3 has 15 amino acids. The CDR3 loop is CSVVYGGGSDNEQFF. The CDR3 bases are TGCAGCGTTGTCTACGGGGGTGGCTCCGACAATGAGCAGTTCTTC.

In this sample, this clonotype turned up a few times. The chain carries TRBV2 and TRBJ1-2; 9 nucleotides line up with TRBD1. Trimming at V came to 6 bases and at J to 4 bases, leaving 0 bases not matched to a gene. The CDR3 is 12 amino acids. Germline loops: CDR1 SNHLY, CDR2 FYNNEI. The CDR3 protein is CASRDRGYGYTF. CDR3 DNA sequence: TGTGCCAGCAGGGACAGGGGCTATGGCTACACCTTC.

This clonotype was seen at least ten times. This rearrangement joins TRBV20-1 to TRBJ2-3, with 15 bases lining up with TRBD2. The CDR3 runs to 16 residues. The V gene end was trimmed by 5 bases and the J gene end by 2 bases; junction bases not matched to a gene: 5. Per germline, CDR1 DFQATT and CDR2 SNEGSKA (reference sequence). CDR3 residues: CSAARTSGGDTDTQYF. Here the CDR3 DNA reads TGCAGTGCTGCGAGGACTAGCGGGGGGGACACAGATACGCAGTATTTT.

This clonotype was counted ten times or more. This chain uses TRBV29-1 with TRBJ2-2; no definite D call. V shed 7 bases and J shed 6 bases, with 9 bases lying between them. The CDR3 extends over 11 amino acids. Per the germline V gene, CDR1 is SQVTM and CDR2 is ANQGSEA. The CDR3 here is CSGVRAGELFF. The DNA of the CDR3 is TGCAGCGGGGTTAGGGCCGGGGAGCTGTTTTTT.

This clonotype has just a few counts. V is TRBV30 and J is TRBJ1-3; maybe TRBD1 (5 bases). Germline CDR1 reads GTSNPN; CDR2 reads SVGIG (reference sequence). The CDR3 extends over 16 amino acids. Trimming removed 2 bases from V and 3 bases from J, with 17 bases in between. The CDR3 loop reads CAWSTVYRDFGNTIYF. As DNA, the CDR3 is TGTGCCTGGAGTACGGTCTACCGGGACTTTGGAAACACCATATATTTT.

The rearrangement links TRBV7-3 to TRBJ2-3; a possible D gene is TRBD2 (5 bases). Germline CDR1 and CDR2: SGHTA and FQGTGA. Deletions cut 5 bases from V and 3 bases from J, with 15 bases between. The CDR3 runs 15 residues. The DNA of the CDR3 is TGTGCCAGCAGCCCGGGGAAGGTCCGGACAGATACGCAGTATTTT. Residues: CASSPGKVRTDTQYF.

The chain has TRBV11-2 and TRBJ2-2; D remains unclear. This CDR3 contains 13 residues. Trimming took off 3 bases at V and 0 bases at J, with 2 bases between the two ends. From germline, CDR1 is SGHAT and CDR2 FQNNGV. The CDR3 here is CASSFSNTGELFF. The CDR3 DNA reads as TGTGCCAGCAGCTTTTCGAACACCGGGGAGCTGTTTTTT.

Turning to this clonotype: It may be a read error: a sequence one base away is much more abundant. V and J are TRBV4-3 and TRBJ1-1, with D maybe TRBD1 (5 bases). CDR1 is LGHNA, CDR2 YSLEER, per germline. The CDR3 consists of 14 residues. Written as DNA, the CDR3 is TGCGTCAGCAGCCACACGAGGGGTCTTGGGGAAGCTTTCTTT. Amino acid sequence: CVSSHTRGLGEAFF.

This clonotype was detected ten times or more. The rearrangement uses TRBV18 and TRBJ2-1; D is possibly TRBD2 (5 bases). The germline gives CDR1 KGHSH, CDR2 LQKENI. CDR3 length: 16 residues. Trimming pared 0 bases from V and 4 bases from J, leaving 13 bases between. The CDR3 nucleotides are TGTGCCAGCTCACCACCTAACTCTAGAGGGTACAATGAGCAGTTCTTC. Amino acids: CASSPPNSRGYNEQFF. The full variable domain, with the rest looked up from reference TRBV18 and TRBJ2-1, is NAGVMQNPRHLVRRRGQEARLRCSPMKGHSHVYWYRQLPEEGLKFMVYLQKENIIDESGMPKERFSAEFPKEGPSILRIQQVVRGDSAAYFCASSPPNSRGYNEQFFGPGTRLTVL.

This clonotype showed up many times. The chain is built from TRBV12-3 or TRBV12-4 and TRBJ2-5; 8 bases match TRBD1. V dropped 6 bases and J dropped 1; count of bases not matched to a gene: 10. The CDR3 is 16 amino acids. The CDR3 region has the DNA TGTGCCAGCAGCGGACAGGGAATATCCCTCCAAGAGACCCAGTACTTC. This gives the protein CASSGQGISLQETQYF.